The clone carrying this T cell receptor beta chain was found many times. Its antigen is undetermined. Deletions cut 2 bases from V and 0 bases from J, with 17 bases between. Germline CDR1 reads SGHTA; CDR2 reads FQGNSA. The CDR3 contains 17 residues. TCRdb passed the reads through MiXCR, listing each CDR3 protein once. The sample contains fewer than 550,000 distinct CDR3 sequences, approximately 17% of which appear only once. This record belongs to a study of T cell repertoires in cytomegalovirus infection. In the study overall: Carrying CMV and the relevant HLA type showed in public TCR beta signatures.

Findings of the study overall: Dominant in the ex vivo response were TCR beta clonotypes restricted by HLA-C and specific for CMV. Cumulative public TCR beta family frequency identified carriers of CMV plus the relevant HLA.

The chain links TRBV7-2 to TRBJ2-7; D may be TRBD1 (6 bases). Sequencing was performed on CD8+ T cells from PBMCs. The receptor was derived from a human donor in good health (CMV status not recorded). Some clones in this sample may be carry-over from other donors' samples. The CDR3 is CASSLPATGTTSYEQYF. CDR3 sequence (DNA): TGTGCCAGCAGCTTACCCGCCACAGGGACGACCTCCTACGAGCAGTACTTC.